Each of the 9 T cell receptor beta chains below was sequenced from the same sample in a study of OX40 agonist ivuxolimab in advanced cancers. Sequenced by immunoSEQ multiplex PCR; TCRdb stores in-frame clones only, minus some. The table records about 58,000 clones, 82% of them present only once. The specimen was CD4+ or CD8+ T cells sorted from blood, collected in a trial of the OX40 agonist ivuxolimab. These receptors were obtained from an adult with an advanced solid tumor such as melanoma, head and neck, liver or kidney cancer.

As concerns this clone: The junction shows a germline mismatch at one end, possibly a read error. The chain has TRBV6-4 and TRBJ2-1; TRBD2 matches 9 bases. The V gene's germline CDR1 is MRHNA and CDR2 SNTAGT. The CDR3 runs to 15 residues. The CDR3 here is CVSSEFSGSINEQFF. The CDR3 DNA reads TGTGTCAGCAGTGAGTTTAGCGGGAGTATTAATGAGCAGTTCTTC.

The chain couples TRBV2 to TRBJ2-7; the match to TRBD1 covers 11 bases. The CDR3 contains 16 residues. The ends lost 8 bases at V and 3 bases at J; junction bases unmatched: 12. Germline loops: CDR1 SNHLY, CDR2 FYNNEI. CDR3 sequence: CASFKRRDRGFYEQYF. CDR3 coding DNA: TGTGCCAGCTTCAAAAGGAGGGACAGGGGGTTCTACGAGCAGTACTTC.

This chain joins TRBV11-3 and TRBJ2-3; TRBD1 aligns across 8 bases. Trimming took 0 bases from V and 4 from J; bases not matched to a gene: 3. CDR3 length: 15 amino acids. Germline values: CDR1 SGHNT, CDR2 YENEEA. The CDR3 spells CASSLDGQGPDTQYF. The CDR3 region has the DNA TGTGCCAGCAGCTTAGACGGACAGGGACCAGATACGCAGTATTTT.

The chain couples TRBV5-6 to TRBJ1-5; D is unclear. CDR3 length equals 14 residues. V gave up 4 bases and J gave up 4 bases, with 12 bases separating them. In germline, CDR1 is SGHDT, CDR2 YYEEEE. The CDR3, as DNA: TGTGCCAGCAGCGAAAGGGCCGGGAATCAGCCCCAGCATTTT. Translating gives CASSERAGNQPQHF.

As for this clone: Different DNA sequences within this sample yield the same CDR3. This CDR3 reads CASSELGTGYEQYF. The CDR3 DNA reads TGTGCCAGCAGTGAACTAGGGACAGGGTACGAGCAGTACTTC. The genes are TRBV2 and TRBJ2-7, with 9 nucleotides matching TRBD1. CDR3 length: 14 amino acids. Germline V gives CDR1 SNHLY, CDR2 FYNNEI. The trim removed 2 bases at V and 4 bases at J, leaving 3 bases unmatched.

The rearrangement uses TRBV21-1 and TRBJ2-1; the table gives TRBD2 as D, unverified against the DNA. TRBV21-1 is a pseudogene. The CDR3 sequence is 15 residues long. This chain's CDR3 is CASSKEFAGRDEQFF. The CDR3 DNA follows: TGTGCCAGCAGCAAAGAATTCGCAGGGAGGGATGAGCAGTTCTTC.

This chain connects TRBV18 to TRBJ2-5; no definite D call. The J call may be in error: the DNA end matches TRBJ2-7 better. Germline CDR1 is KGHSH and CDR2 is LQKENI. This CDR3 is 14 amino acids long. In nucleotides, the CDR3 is TGTGCCAGCTCACCACAGGAAGGTTCCTACGAGCAGTACTTC. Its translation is CASSPQEGSYEQYF.

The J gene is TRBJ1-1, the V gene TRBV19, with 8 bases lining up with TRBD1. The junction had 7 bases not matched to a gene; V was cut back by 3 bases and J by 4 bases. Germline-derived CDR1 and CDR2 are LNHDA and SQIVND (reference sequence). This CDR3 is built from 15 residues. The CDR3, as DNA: TGTGCCAGTAGTATCGGCACAGGGACAGGCACTGAAGCTTTCTTT. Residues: CASSIGTGTGTEAFF.

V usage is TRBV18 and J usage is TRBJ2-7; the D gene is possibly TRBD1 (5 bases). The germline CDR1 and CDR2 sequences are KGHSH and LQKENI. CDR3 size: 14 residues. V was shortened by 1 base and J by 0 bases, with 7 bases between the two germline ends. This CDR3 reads CASSPQGHSYEQYF. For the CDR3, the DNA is TGTGCCAGCTCACCACAGGGGCACTCCTACGAGCAGTACTTC.